The rows below give T cell receptor beta chains drawn from one sample of a study of blood T cell repertoires in COVID-19. Assay used: immunoSEQ multiplex PCR; TCRdb lists only in-frame clones, some missing. The sample records fewer than 250,000 clones, about four fifths being singletons. Sequencing was carried out using PBMCs or T cells enriched from blood (not recorded which). Receptors were obtained from a woman between 40 and 55 years old who had been exposed to COVID-19. Each CDR3 is given with its conserved first and last residue. Each record gives: J gene, D gene, clone size, V gene, CDR3 DNA, CDR3 protein. D genes are given only for firm matches. Where a row states a size, it is once, few, many or the class of an expanded clone; other rows omit it.

TRBJ1-6	.	.	TRBV19	TGTGCCAGTAGTATCCGGGACAACACTCACGACGGATCACCCCTCCACTTT	CASSIRDNTHDGSPLHF
TRBJ2-2	.	.	TRBV19	TGTGCCACCAAAGGACACGTTTTTGGGGAGCTGTTTTTT	CATKGHVFGELFF
TRBJ1-2	TRBD1	.	TRBV28	TGTGCCAGCAGAACTACAGGGGGGAACTATGGCTACACCTTC	CASRTTGGNYGYTF
TRBJ2-6	.	.	TRBV6-2/TRBV6-3	TGTGCCAGCAGTCCCGGGGCTGGGGCCAACGTCCTGACTTTC	CASSPGAGANVLTF
TRBJ2-6	TRBD1	.	TRBV29-1	TGCAGCGTTGAAGAATGGGGACAGCACCCGGGGGGGGCCAACGTCCTGACTTTC	CSVEEWGQHPGGANVLTF
TRBJ1-2	.	.	TRBV21-1	TGTGCCAGCAGCAAAGGGTTAAGGGACAGGGGCCGCCTTAACTATGGCTACACCTTC	CASSKGLRDRGRLNYGYTF
TRBJ1-5	TRBD1	.	TRBV2	TGTGCCAGCGCTGGCGAGGACAGGGGGCCGGGGCAGCCCCAGCATTTT	CASAGEDRGPGQPQHF
TRBJ1-1	TRBD1	.	TRBV19	TGTGCCAGTAGGAAAGACAGGGGACGGACTGAAGCTTTCTTT	CASRKDRGRTEAFF
TRBJ1-3	TRBD1	.	TRBV9	TGTGCCAGCAGCGTAGAGGTAGGGACAGGCTCTGGAAACACCATATATTTT	CASSVEVGTGSGNTIYF
TRBJ2-3	.	.	TRBV12-3/TRBV12-4	TGTGCCAGCAGTTCGCCTCCAGGGAAAACGCAGTATTTT	CASSSPPGKTQYF
TRBJ2-1	TRBD2	.	TRBV7-9	TGTGCCAGCAGATCGGGGGGAAATGAGCAGTTCTTC	CASRSGGNEQFF
TRBJ2-2	TRBD2	.	TRBV2	TGTGCCAGCAGGCTAGCGGGGGCCTGGAACACCGGGGAGCTGTTTTTT	CASRLAGAWNTGELFF
TRBJ1-6	.	.	TRBV12-5	TGTGCTAGTTCCCCGGAGGGCAATAGTTCACCCCTCCACTTT	CASSPEGNSSPLHF
TRBJ1-6	.	few	TRBV14	TGTGCCAGCAGCCTGGAGGGTTTTTCACCCCTCCACTTT	CASSLEGFSPLHF
TRBJ2-3	TRBD2	once	TRBV19	TGTGCCAGTACCCCCGCAAGGAGGAGCGGGGGCCCGGATACGCAGTATTTT	CASTPARRSGGPDTQYF
TRBJ1-1	.	.	TRBV7-2	TGTGCCAGCAGCTTAGGACTCACTGAAGCTTTCTTT	CASSLGLTEAFF
TRBJ1-1	.	few	TRBV29-1	TGCAGCGTTGAAGCTCCGGGAGGTGAAGCTTTCTTT	CSVEAPGGEAFF
TRBJ1-5	TRBD1	.	TRBV6-5	TGTGCCAGCAGTCTCGGACAGGGAAATCAGCCCCAGCATTTT	CASSLGQGNQPQHF
TRBJ2-1	TRBD1	once	TRBV7-2	TGTGCCAGCAGCTTTCCGGGACAGTCCTGGGATGAGCAGTTCTTC	CASSFPGQSWDEQFF
TRBJ1-2	TRBD1	.	TRBV25-1	TGTGCCAGCAGTGAATGGGGACAGGGCTACACCTTC	CASSEWGQGYTF
TRBJ1-3	.	once	TRBV19	TGTGCCAGTAGTGACCGAGGGAGGGAGCACACCATATATTTT	CASSDRGREHTIYF
TRBJ1-5	TRBD1	.	TRBV28	TGTGCCAGCAGTCGGACAGGGATTACGCCCCAGCATTTT	CASSRTGITPQHF
TRBJ2-7	TRBD2	.	TRBV29-1	TGCAGCGTGGCGGGACTAGCTGATTCCTACGAGCAGTACTTC	CSVAGLADSYEQYF
TRBJ2-1	.	.	TRBV7-8	TGTGCCAGCAGCTACAAGGGGTACGGGAGGGACAGCTACAATGAGCAGTTCTTC	CASSYKGYGRDSYNEQFF
TRBJ1-2	.	.	TRBV27	TGTGCCAGCAGTTTTGGGGCCCGCTATGGCTACACCTTC	CASSFGARYGYTF
TRBJ2-1	.	.	TRBV7-6	TGTGCCAGCAGCTTGGACTGGAGCTCCTACAATGAGCAGTTCTTC	CASSLDWSSYNEQFF
TRBJ2-7	TRBD1	.	TRBV7-9	TGTGCCAGCAGCTGGACACCCGGGACAGCCGCCTACGAGCAGTACTTC	CASSWTPGTAAYEQYF